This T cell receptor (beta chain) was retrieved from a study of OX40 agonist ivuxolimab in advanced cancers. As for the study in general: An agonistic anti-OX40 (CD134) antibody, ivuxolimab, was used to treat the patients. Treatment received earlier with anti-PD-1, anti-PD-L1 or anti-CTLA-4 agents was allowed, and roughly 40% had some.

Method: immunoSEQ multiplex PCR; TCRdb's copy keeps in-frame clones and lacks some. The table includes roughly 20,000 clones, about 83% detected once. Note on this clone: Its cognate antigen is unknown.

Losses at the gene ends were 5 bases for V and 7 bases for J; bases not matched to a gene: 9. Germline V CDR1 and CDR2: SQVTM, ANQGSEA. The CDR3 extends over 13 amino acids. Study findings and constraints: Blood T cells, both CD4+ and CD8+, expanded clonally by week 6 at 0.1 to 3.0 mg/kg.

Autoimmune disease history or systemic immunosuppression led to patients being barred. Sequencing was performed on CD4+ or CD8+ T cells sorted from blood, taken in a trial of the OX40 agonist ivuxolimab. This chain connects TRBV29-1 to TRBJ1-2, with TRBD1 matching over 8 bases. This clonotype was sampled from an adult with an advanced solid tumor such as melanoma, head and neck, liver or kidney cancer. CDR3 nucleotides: TGCAGCGTTCATACTGACAGGGGTAGTGGCTACACCTTC. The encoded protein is CSVHTDRGSGYTF.